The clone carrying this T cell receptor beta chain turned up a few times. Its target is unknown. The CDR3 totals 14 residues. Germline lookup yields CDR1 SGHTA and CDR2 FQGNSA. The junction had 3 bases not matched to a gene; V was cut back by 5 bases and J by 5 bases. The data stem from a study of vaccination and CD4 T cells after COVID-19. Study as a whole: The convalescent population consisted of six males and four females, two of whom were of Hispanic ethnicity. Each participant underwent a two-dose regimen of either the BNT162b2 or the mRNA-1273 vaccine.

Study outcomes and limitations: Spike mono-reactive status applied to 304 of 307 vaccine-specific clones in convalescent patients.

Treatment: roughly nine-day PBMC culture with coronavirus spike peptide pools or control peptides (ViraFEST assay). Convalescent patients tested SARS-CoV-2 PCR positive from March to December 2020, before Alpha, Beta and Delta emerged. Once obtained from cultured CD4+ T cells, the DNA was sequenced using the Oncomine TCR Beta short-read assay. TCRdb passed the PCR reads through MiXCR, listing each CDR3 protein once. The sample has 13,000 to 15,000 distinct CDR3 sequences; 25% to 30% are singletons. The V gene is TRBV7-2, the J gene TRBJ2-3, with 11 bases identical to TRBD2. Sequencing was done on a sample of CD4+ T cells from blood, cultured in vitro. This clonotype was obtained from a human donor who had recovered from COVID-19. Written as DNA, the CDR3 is TGTGCCAGCAGCCTAGGACTAGCGGGAGATACGCAGTATTTT. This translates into CASSLGLAGDTQYF.